These 19 T cell receptor beta chains share one sample of origin, sequenced in a study of shared clonotypes between healthy human individuals. The data were produced by immunoSEQ multiplex PCR, yet TCRdb's version contains in-frame clones alone and is incomplete. Counted here are just over 2,000,000 clones, 85% to 95% occurring once; the ten biggest clones make up roughly 0.13%. Sequenced sample: naive CD4+ T cells sorted from blood. Subset reported: CD45RA+ positively selected. These TCRs come from a man between 18 and 35 years old in good health.

This rearrangement joins TRBV5-1 to TRBJ1-2; 7 bases are a match to TRBD1. Trimming removed 4 bases from V and 3 bases from J; junction bases left unmatched: 3. Germline CDR1 reads SGHRS; CDR2 reads YFSETQ. The CDR3 sequence is 13 residues long. This CDR3 reads CASSRGQYYGYTF. DNA of the CDR3: TGCGCCAGCAGCAGGGGACAGTACTATGGCTACACCTTC. The complete variable domain, with remaining parts taken from reference TRBV5-1 and TRBJ1-2, reads KAGVTQTPRYLIKTRGQQVTLSCSPISGHRSVSWYQQTPGQGLQFLFEYFSETQRNKGNFPGRFSGRQFSNSRSEMNVSTLELGDSALYLCASSRGQYYGYTFGSGTRLTVV.

CDR3 nucleotides: TGTGCCAGCAGCCCGGGACTAGCGTTCGTCAATGAGCAGTTCTTC. It is translated as CASSPGLAFVNEQFF. The V gene is TRBV5-8, the J gene TRBJ2-1; 10 bases fit TRBD2. Germline CDR1 is SGHTS and CDR2 is YDEGEE. The CDR3 is 15 amino acids. With 4 bases clipped from V and 6 bases from J, the junction kept 7 bases outside the gene matches.

The DNA for the CDR3 is TGTGCCAGCACCGTTGGGGACACGGACACCGGGGAGCTGTTTTTT. Protein sequence: CASTVGDTDTGELFF. This chain connects TRBV11-2 to TRBJ2-2; a weak D match, TRBD1 (6 bases). The CDR3 has 15 amino acids. With 7 bases removed from V and 3 bases from J, the gap between germline ends came to 15 bases. Per germline, CDR1 SGHAT and CDR2 FQNNGV.

The chain has TRBV6-1 and TRBJ2-7, with 7 bases identical to TRBD1. The CDR3 has 14 amino acids. Looked up from germline, CDR1 is MNHNS and CDR2 is SASEGT. Trimming at V came to 6 bases and at J to 3 bases, leaving 8 bases not matched to a gene. In DNA form, the CDR3 reads TGTGCCAGCAGGCCGGGACAGATTTACTACGAGCAGTACTTC. Translation: CASRPGQIYYEQYF.

Concerning this clone: Given a much more abundant clone one base away, this may be a read error. The J gene is TRBJ1-2, the V gene TRBV5-4, with 9 bases aligning to TRBD1. This CDR3 has 15 residues. Trimming cost V 3 bases and J 3 bases; bases outside gene matches: 6. CDR1 and CDR2 from the germline V gene are SGHNT and YYREEE (reference sequence). CDR3 sequence: CASSSQTGGDYGYTF. DNA of the CDR3: TGTGCCAGCAGCTCTCAGACAGGGGGAGACTATGGCTACACCTTC.

The V call is TRBV28, the J call TRBJ1-1, with 10 bases aligning to TRBD1. The CDR3 consists of 16 residues. CDR1 is MDHEN, CDR2 SYDVKM, per germline. V lost 4 bases, J lost 6 bases, and 11 bases stayed unmatched. In nucleotides, the CDR3 is TGTGCCAGCAGTTCTTTACCGGGACAGGGGTGGTCTGAAGCTTTCTTT. The encoded protein is CASSSLPGQGWSEAFF.

The J gene is TRBJ2-3, the V gene TRBV29-1; TRBD2 aligns across 11 bases. Trimming removed 4 bases from V and 1 base from J; junction bases left unmatched: 13. Germline V gives CDR1 SQVTM, CDR2 ANQGSEA. The CDR3 is 18 residues long. For the CDR3, the DNA is TGCAGCGTTGCGGGACTAGCGGAATCCTGGGGACGCACAGATACGCAGTATTTT. It encodes CSVAGLAESWGRTDTQYF.

The chain carries TRBV5-6 and TRBJ2-4; no definite D call. This CDR3 spans 14 amino acids. CDR1 is SGHDT, CDR2 YYEEEE, per germline. With 2 bases removed from V and 0 bases from J, the gap between germline ends came to 6 bases. The CDR3 DNA reads as TGTGCCAGCAGCTTAGAGCTAGCCAAAAACATTCAGTACTTC. Its translation is CASSLELAKNIQYF.

The chain recombines TRBV6-6 with TRBJ2-5, with D possibly matching TRBD2 (6 bases). Trimming shortened V by 3 bases and J by 2 bases, and 13 bases separated the two germline ends. Looked up from germline, CDR1 is MNHNY and CDR2 is SVGAGI (reference sequence). This CDR3 has 15 residues. CDR3 sequence reads: CASSYGRGTQETQYF. In nucleotides, the CDR3 is TGTGCCAGCAGTTATGGACGGGGGACTCAAGAGACCCAGTACTTC.

The chain recombines TRBV4-3 with TRBJ2-5; maybe TRBD2 (7 bases). This CDR3 region has 15 residues. The germline V gene has CDR1 LGHNA and CDR2 YSLEER. V was shortened by 4 bases and J by 5 bases, with 17 bases between the two germline ends. For the CDR3, the DNA is TGCGCCAGCAGCCGCTCCCGCGGGGGCCAGGAGACCCAGTACTTC. It yields the protein CASSRSRGGQETQYF.

Regarding this clone: In the same sample, other DNA sequences code for this CDR3. J is TRBJ1-2 and V is TRBV5-5, with D perhaps matching TRBD1 (5 bases). Germline values: CDR1 SGHKS, CDR2 YYEKEE (reference sequence). V was trimmed by 4 bases and J by 3 bases, leaving 10 bases between them. The CDR3 extends over 13 amino acids. The CDR3 coding sequence is TGTGCCAGCAGCCCCGACAGAGACTATGGCTACACCTTC. It specifies CASSPDRDYGYTF.

The genes are TRBV21-1 and TRBJ2-7; the D call TRBD1 from the table was never checked on the DNA. TRBV21-1 is listed as a pseudogene. The CDR3 totals 13 residues. For the CDR3, the DNA is TGTGCCAGCAGCAACCCAGGTGAATACGAGCAGTACTTC. Translation gives CASSNPGEYEQYF.

The V call is TRBV2, the J call TRBJ2-7, with D tentatively TRBD1 or TRBD2 (5 bases each). Trimming left V 6 bases short and J 5 bases short, with 17 bases between. This CDR3 is 14 amino acids long. Germline loops: CDR1 SNHLY, CDR2 FYNNEI. The CDR3 bases are TGTGCCAGCAGGGGGGATGCCCCTCTGGACGAGCAGTACTTC. Protein sequence: CASRGDAPLDEQYF. Supplemented by reference TRBV2 and TRBJ2-7, the full variable domain reads EPEVTQTPSHQVTQMGQEVILRCVPISNHLYFYWYRQILGQKVEFLVSFYNNEISEKSEIFDDQFSVERPDGSNFTLKIRSTKLEDSAMYFCASRGDAPLDEQYFGPGTRLTVT.

The count of this clone is one. The rearrangement links TRBV27 to TRBJ1-2, with TRBD1 matching over 9 bases. J lost 5 bases, V lost 6 bases, and 13 bases had no gene match. This CDR3 is built from 16 residues. Per the germline V gene, CDR1 is MNHEY and CDR2 is SMNVEV (reference sequence). CDR3 in DNA: TGTGCCAGCAGCCCCGCCCCGGGACAGGGAGGTTATGGCTACACCTTC. Its translation is CASSPAPGQGGYGYTF.

The V and J genes are TRBV30 and TRBJ1-2; TRBD1 is a possible D gene (5 bases). Trimming removed 3 bases at V and 3 bases at J, with 5 bases between. Germline V CDR1 and CDR2: GTSNPN, SVGIG (reference sequence). CDR3 length: 11 residues. The CDR3 coding sequence is TGTGCCTGGAGACAGGACTATGGCTACACCTTC. Translating it yields CAWRQDYGYTF.

The genes are TRBV7-2 and TRBJ2-3, with TRBD1 identical over 10 bases. Trimming at V came to 4 bases and at J to 5 bases, leaving 9 bases not matched to a gene. The CDR3 totals 16 residues. Germline V gives CDR1 SGHTA, CDR2 FQGNSA. CDR3 coding DNA: TGTGCCAGCAGCTCCCGGGACAGGGGAGTGAAAGATACGCAGTATTTT. Its translation: CASSSRDRGVKDTQYF. Full variable domain (rest looked up from reference TRBV7-2 and TRBJ2-3): GAGVSQSPSNKVTEKGKDVELRCDPISGHTALYWYRQSLGQGLEFLIYFQGNSAPDKSGLPSDRFSAERTGGSVSTLTIQRTQQEDSAVYLCASSSRDRGVKDTQYFGPGTRLTVL.

The chain carries TRBV18 and TRBJ2-7; TRBD2 agrees at 9 bases. CDR1 KGHSH and CDR2 LQKENI come from the germline V gene. This CDR3 region has 17 residues. Unmatched junction bases numbered 12, after V lost 2 bases and J lost 4 bases. For the CDR3, the DNA is TGTGCCAGCTCACCAACGCCGGGACTAGCCTTCCAATACGAGCAGTACTTC. Translating it yields CASSPTPGLAFQYEQYF.

The chain carries TRBV5-1 and TRBJ1-4, with a weak D call TRBD1 (5 bases). Trimming cost V 4 bases and J 7 bases, with 11 bases left between them. Per germline, CDR1 SGHRS and CDR2 YFSETQ. CDR3 length: 13 residues. Here the CDR3 DNA reads TGCGCCAGCAGCCCACCAAGGGGTGAAAAACTGTTTTTT. Protein sequence: CASSPPRGEKLFF. The variable domain in full, with the rest retrieved from reference TRBV5-1 and TRBJ1-4, is KAGVTQTPRYLIKTRGQQVTLSCSPISGHRSVSWYQQTPGQGLQFLFEYFSETQRNKGNFPGRFSGRQFSNSRSEMNVSTLELGDSALYLCASSPPRGEKLFFGSGTQLSVL.

This clone occurred once. This rearrangement joins TRBV2 to TRBJ1-6, with D tentatively TRBD1 (6 bases). This CDR3 is 14 amino acids long. The germline V and J ends were trimmed by 7 bases and 4 bases, with 11 bases remaining between them. The germline gives CDR1 SNHLY, CDR2 FYNNEI. CDR3 residues: CASNGTPYNSPLHF. CDR3 DNA sequence: TGTGCCAGCAATGGGACACCTTATAATTCACCCCTCCACTTT.